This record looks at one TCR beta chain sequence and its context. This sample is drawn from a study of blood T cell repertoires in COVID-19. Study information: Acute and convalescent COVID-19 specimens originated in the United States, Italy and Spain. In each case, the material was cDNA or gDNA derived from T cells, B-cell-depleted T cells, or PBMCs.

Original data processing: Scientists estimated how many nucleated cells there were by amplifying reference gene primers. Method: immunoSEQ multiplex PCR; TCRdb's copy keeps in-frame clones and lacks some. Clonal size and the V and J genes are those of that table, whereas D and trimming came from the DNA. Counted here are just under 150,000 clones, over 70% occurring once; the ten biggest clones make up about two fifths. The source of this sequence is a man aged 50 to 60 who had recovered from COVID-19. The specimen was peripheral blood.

CDR3 loop: CASSQEQGRGYTF. CDR3 coding DNA: TGTGCCAGCAGCCAAGAGCAGGGGAGAGGCTACACCTTC. The rearrangement links TRBV3-1 (or the pseudogene TRBV3-2) to TRBJ1-2, with TRBD1 as a possible D gene (6 bases). The ends were cut back, 0 bases at V and 8 bases at J, with 10 bases in the middle. In germline, CDR1 is LGHDT, CDR2 YNNKEL (reference sequence). The CDR3 has 13 residues.